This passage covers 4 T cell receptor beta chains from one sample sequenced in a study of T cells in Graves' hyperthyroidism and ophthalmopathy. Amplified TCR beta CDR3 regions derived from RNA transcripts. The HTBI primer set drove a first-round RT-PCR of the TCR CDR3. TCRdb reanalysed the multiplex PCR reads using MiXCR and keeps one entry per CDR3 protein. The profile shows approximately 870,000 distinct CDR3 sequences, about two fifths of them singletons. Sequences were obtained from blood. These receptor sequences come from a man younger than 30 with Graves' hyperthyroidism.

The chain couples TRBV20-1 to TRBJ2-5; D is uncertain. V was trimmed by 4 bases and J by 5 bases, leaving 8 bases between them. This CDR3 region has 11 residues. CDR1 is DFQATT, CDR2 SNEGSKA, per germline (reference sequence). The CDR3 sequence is CSANLVETQYF. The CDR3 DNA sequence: TGCAGTGCTAATCTAGTGGAGACCCAGTACTTC.

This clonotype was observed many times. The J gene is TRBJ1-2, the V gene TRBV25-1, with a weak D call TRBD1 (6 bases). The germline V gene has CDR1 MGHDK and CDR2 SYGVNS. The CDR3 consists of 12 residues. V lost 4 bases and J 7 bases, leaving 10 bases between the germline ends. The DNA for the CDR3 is TGTGCCAGCAGTGCGACAGGTCGTGGCTACACCTTC. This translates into CASSATGRGYTF.

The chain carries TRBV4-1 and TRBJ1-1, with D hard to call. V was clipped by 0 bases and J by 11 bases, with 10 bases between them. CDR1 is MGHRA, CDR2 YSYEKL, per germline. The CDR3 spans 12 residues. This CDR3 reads CASSQDFLRAFF. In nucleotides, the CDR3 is TGCGCCAGCAGCCAAGACTTCTTGAGGGCTTTCTTT.

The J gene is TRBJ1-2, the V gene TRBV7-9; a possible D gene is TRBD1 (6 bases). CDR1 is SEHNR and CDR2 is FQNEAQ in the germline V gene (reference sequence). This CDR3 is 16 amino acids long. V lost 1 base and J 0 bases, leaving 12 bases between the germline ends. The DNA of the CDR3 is TGTGCCAGCAGCTTAGGCCCCGGGACACCTAACTATGGCTACACCTTC. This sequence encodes CASSLGPGTPNYGYTF.